This T cell receptor (beta chain) appears in the sequencing data of a study of T cells in Graves' hyperthyroidism and ophthalmopathy. Overall study findings and caveats: Researchers found most expanded thyroid clonotypes above 0.001 in blood as well. A 13 V-J model separated ophthalmopathy from stable hyperthyroidism.

Authors of the study amplified TCR beta CDR3 regions from RNA transcripts. The TCR CDR3 was amplified in a first-round RT-PCR using the HTBI primer set. TCRdb analysed the multiplex PCR reads with MiXCR anew, one entry per CDR3 protein. Of hundreds of thousands of distinct CDR3 sequences listed, about 15% were seen once; the top ten hold roughly 18%. This clonotype was observed a handful of times. The antigen is not known. The clonotype was recovered from a woman aged 18-30 years with Graves' ophthalmopathy. The specimen was blood.

The CDR3 loop is CAITREGVDTGELFF. In DNA, the CDR3 is TGTGCCATCACGAGGGAAGGGGTGGACACCGGGGAGCTGTTTTTT. The gene calls are TRBV10-3 and TRBJ2-2; D possibly uses TRBD1 or TRBD2 (5 bases each). The germline CDR1 and CDR2 sequences are ENHRY and SYGVKD. CDR3 length: 15 residues. V was cut by 7 bases and J by 3 bases, with 15 bases left in between.